The 29 T cell receptor beta chains below were found in one sample sequenced in a study of T cell responses to AZD1222 COVID-19 vaccine. The protocol was immunoSEQ multiplex PCR, while the TCRdb copy is restricted to in-frame clones and leaves out a portion. The top ten hold approximately 21% of the sample, which has about 92,000 clones, roughly 91% seen once. Sequenced material: peripheral blood, taken on day 0 of AZD1222 vaccination. The receptors were gathered from an adult in good health.

The chain has TRBV5-1 and TRBJ2-1; no clear D gene. Germline CDR1 and CDR2: SGHRS and YFSETQ. This CDR3 contains 15 residues. Trimming removed 0 bases at V and 5 bases at J, with 12 bases between. CDR3 amino acids: CASSLASTRNNEQFF. CDR3 sequence (DNA): TGCGCCAGCAGCTTGGCGAGCACCAGAAACAATGAGCAGTTCTTC. Variable domain in full (rest from reference TRBV5-1 and TRBJ2-1): KAGVTQTPRYLIKTRGQQVTLSCSPISGHRSVSWYQQTPGQGLQFLFEYFSETQRNKGNFPGRFSGRQFSNSRSEMNVSTLELGDSALYLCASSLASTRNNEQFFGPGTRLTVL.

The chain employs TRBV2 and TRBJ2-7; the D gene is possibly TRBD2 (7 bases). This CDR3 contains 13 residues. V lost 7 bases to trimming and J lost 3 bases, with 13 bases between them. Germline-derived CDR1 and CDR2 are SNHLY and FYNNEI. The CDR3 sequence is CASIKGGGYEQYF. The CDR3 nucleotides are TGTGCCAGCATCAAAGGGGGGGGCTACGAGCAGTACTTC.

V gene TRBV3-1 (or the pseudogene TRBV3-2) combines with J gene TRBJ1-4; a weak D match, TRBD1 (5 bases). This CDR3 is built from 14 residues. V was cut by 4 bases and J by 8 bases, with 14 bases left in between. Germline V gene sequence: CDR1 LGHDT, CDR2 YNNKEL (reference sequence). This chain's CDR3 is CASSPPGRTEKLFF. The CDR3 bases are TGTGCCAGCAGCCCCCCGGGACGGACGGAAAAACTGTTTTTT.

The rearrangement links TRBV27 to TRBJ2-5; TRBD2 might be the D (6 bases). The ends were cut back, 5 bases at V and 4 bases at J, with 17 bases in the middle. The V gene's germline CDR1 is MNHEY and CDR2 SMNVEV (reference sequence). The CDR3 consists of 15 residues. This CDR3 is CASSPGLGFGETQYF. The CDR3 DNA reads as TGTGCCAGCAGTCCGGGACTGGGGTTCGGAGAGACCCAGTACTTC.

This sequence joins TRBV7-9 and TRBJ2-7; 8 positions match TRBD1. The CDR3 is 17 residues long. With V trimmed by 6 bases and J by 4 bases, 17 bases remained unmatched. Germline CDR1 and CDR2: SEHNR and FQNEAQ (reference sequence). Here the CDR3 DNA reads TGTGCCAGCAGTTCGAATCCCGGGACAGGATTCGGGTACGAGCAGTACTTC. Its protein product is CASSSNPGTGFGYEQYF.

CDR3 sequence: CASSLGQLSYEQYF. In DNA form, the CDR3 reads TGTGCCAGCAGCCTGGGACAACTCTCCTACGAGCAGTACTTC. The chain is built from TRBV7-6 and TRBJ2-7, with a tentative D call TRBD1 (6 bases). Trimming removed 5 bases from V and 0 bases from J, with 11 bases in between. This CDR3 contains 14 residues. CDR1 SGHVS and CDR2 FNYEAQ come from the germline V gene.

V usage is TRBV7-2 and J usage is TRBJ1-1; TRBD1 is a possible D gene (6 bases). The CDR3 totals 17 residues. V lost 1 base and J 3 bases, leaving 18 bases between the germline ends. The germline CDR1 and CDR2 sequences are SGHTA and FQGNSA. This CDR3 is CASSLETGRLGYTEAFF. The CDR3 nucleotides are TGTGCCAGCAGCTTAGAGACAGGAAGGCTCGGGTACACTGAAGCTTTCTTT.

This rearrangement joins TRBV7-2 to TRBJ2-3; unclear D gene. V was clipped by 7 bases and J by 8 bases, with 13 bases between them. Germline V gene data show CDR1 as SGHTA and CDR2 as FQGNSA. CDR3 length equals 12 residues. CDR3 DNA: TGTGCCAGCACCTCTAGACTTGGTACGCAGTATTTT. As protein: CASTSRLGTQYF.

The chain is built from TRBV4-1 and TRBJ1-5; unclear D gene. The CDR3 is made up of 17 amino acids. V lost 4 bases, J lost 0 bases, and 16 bases lay in between. The germline CDR1 and CDR2 sequences are MGHRA and YSYEKL. CDR3 residues: CASSPLVRPYSNQPQHF. DNA of the CDR3: TGCGCCAGCAGCCCCCTTGTGCGTCCATATAGCAATCAGCCCCAGCATTTT.

This clone was picked up one time. The rearrangement uses TRBV6-5 and TRBJ1-5, with TRBD1 identical over 10 bases. V lost 4 bases to trimming and J lost 3 bases; unmatched junction nucleotides: 3. This CDR3 is 15 amino acids long. Germline CDR1 and CDR2: MNHEY and SVGAGI. The CDR3 sequence: CASSSRQGANQPQHF. The CDR3 bases are TGTGCCAGCAGTTCAAGACAGGGGGCCAATCAGCCCCAGCATTTT.

The V gene is TRBV10-3, the J gene TRBJ2-1; no firm D call. CDR1 ENHRY and CDR2 SYGVKD come from the germline V gene. The V gene lost 0 bases and the J gene lost 10 bases, with 13 bases spanning the gap. The CDR3 sequence is 14 residues long. CDR3 in DNA: TGTGCCATCAGTGAGTCGACGCGGAGTGGCGAGCAGTTCTTC. Protein: CAISESTRSGEQFF.

This clone has more than one count but fewer than ten. This rearrangement joins TRBV28 to TRBJ1-6; unclear D gene. The CDR3 sequence is 13 residues long. Trimming stripped 7 bases from V and 6 bases from J, with 10 bases between. CDR1 MDHEN and CDR2 SYDVKM come from the germline V gene. The CDR3 spells CASNRGSNSPLHF. The CDR3 coding sequence is TGTGCCAGCAACAGAGGGAGTAATTCACCCCTCCACTTT.

The sample holds one count of this clone. This rearrangement joins TRBV19 to TRBJ1-5, with TRBD1 as a possible D gene (6 bases). Germline lookup yields CDR1 LNHDA and CDR2 SQIVND (reference sequence). V lost 6 bases, J lost 7 bases, and 16 bases lay in between. This CDR3 is built from 14 residues. CDR3 sequence reads: CASRIQGFGQPQHF. As DNA, the CDR3 is TGTGCCAGTAGAATACAGGGATTCGGCCAGCCCCAGCATTTT.

V gene TRBV7-9 combines with J gene TRBJ1-1; 7 bases are a match to TRBD1. The CDR3 is made up of 14 amino acids. Germline V CDR1 and CDR2: SEHNR, FQNEAQ (reference sequence). J gave up 3 bases and V 2 bases, and 3 bases lay outside the gene matches. The CDR3 DNA follows: TGTGCCAGCAGCTTAACAGGGGTTTACACTGAAGCTTTCTTT. Translated: CASSLTGVYTEAFF.

This chain joins TRBV6-5 and TRBJ1-4; D not resolved. The V end was cut by 6 bases, the J end by 4 bases, with 12 bases between. Germline V lookup: CDR1 MNHEY, CDR2 SVGAGI. The CDR3 loop spans 14 amino acids. CDR3 sequence (DNA): TGTGCCAGCAGCAACCGCCTGGGTAATGAAAAACTGTTTTTT. Protein sequence: CASSNRLGNEKLFF.

In this sample, this clone turned up once. The chain carries TRBV5-1 and TRBJ1-3, with no clear D. From germline, CDR1 is SGHRS and CDR2 YFSETQ. The CDR3 is made up of 16 amino acids. V gave up 4 bases and J gave up 2 bases, with 16 bases separating them. CDR3 sequence reads: CASSLRPGTTGNTIYF. CDR3 sequence (DNA): TGCGCCAGCAGCCTGCGTCCGGGCACTACTGGAAACACCATATATTTT.

This clone was observed a single time. The rearrangement joins TRBV28 to TRBJ2-1, with D possibly matching TRBD1 (8 bases). Trimming left V 6 bases short and J 4 bases short, with 16 bases between. The germline gives CDR1 MDHEN, CDR2 SYDVKM. CDR3 size: 15 residues. CDR3 bases: TGTGCCAGCAGGCCACACAGGGGGGGTTACAATGAGCAGTTCTTC. This codes for CASRPHRGGYNEQFF.

The chain has TRBV18 and TRBJ2-7; 8 bases are a match to TRBD1. Losses at the gene ends were 0 bases for V and 6 bases for J; bases not matched to a gene: 10. CDR3 size: 16 residues. CDR1 is KGHSH, CDR2 LQKENI, per germline. CDR3 DNA sequence: TGTGCCAGCTCACCACCGTCGGCAGGGGGCATCACCGAGCAGTACTTC. Its protein product is CASSPPSAGGITEQYF.

A remark on this clone: Other DNA sequences of this sample code for an identical CDR3. This sequence joins TRBV5-1 and TRBJ1-4; no clear D gene. Germline loops: CDR1 SGHRS, CDR2 YFSETQ. V lost 0 bases and J 5 bases, leaving 8 bases between the germline ends. This CDR3 comprises 14 residues. CDR3 nucleotides: TGCGCCAGCAGCTTGGGCGGCGCCAATGAAAAACTGTTTTTT. Translation: CASSLGGANEKLFF. The whole variable domain, filled in from reference TRBV5-1 and TRBJ1-4, reads KAGVTQTPRYLIKTRGQQVTLSCSPISGHRSVSWYQQTPGQGLQFLFEYFSETQRNKGNFPGRFSGRQFSNSRSEMNVSTLELGDSALYLCASSLGGANEKLFFGSGTQLSVL.

V is TRBV6-4 and J is TRBJ1-2; D gene uncertain. The CDR3 consists of 12 residues. The germline V gene encodes CDR1 MRHNA and CDR2 SNTAGT. V lost 1 base to trimming and J lost 13 bases, with 13 bases between them. DNA for the CDR3: TGTGCCAGCAGTGACTATTTCGAGCTATGCACCTTC. Residues: CASSDYFELCTF.

The chain carries TRBV11-2 and TRBJ2-3; 7 nucleotides line up with TRBD1. V was clipped by 1 base and J by 10 bases; unmatched bases: 5. The CDR3 loop spans 13 amino acids. Germline assignment: CDR1 SGHAT and CDR2 FQNNGV. The CDR3 protein is CASSLARDSPQYF. CDR3 nucleotides: TGTGCCAGCAGCTTAGCCCGGGACAGCCCGCAGTATTTT.

The CDR3: CASSLGALDEQYF. As DNA, the CDR3 is TGTGCCAGCAGCTTAGGGGCCTTAGACGAGCAGTACTTC. This chain links TRBV11-3 with TRBJ2-7; D gene uncertain. Germline assignment: CDR1 SGHNT and CDR2 YENEEA. The V end lost 1 base, the J end lost 5 bases, and 9 bases lay between the germline ends. The CDR3 runs to 13 residues.

The genes are TRBV5-1 and TRBJ1-5, with TRBD1 as a possible D gene (6 bases). The length of the CDR3 is 13 residues. Looked up from germline, CDR1 is SGHRS and CDR2 is YFSETQ. V lost 4 bases, J lost 6 bases, and 11 bases lay in between. CDR3 DNA sequence: TGCGCCAGCAGCCCAGGGGATTCTCAGCCCCAGCATTTT. Translating it yields CASSPGDSQPQHF. Full variable domain (remainder filled in from reference TRBV5-1 and TRBJ1-5): KAGVTQTPRYLIKTRGQQVTLSCSPISGHRSVSWYQQTPGQGLQFLFEYFSETQRNKGNFPGRFSGRQFSNSRSEMNVSTLELGDSALYLCASSPGDSQPQHFGDGTRLSIL.

The chain combines TRBV4-2 with TRBJ1-1; 8 bases are a match to TRBD1. The germline CDR1 and CDR2 sequences are LGHNA and YNFKEQ. V trimming: 1 base; J trimming: 0 bases; junction bases outside the gene matches: 7. This CDR3 comprises 17 residues. The CDR3 DNA reads TGTGCCAGCAGCCAAGGACGGACAGGGCTCATGAACACTGAAGCTTTCTTT. Its protein product is CASSQGRTGLMNTEAFF.

This clone was seen once. The J gene is TRBJ2-1, the V gene TRBV19; D remains unclear. Germline loops: CDR1 LNHDA, CDR2 SQIVND (reference sequence). V was trimmed by 3 bases and J by 9 bases, leaving 6 bases between them. The length of the CDR3 is 11 residues. CDR3 bases: TGTGCCAGTAGTATGGGCTTTGAGCAGTTCTTC. It codes for CASSMGFEQFF.

V is TRBV29-1 and J is TRBJ2-2; TRBD2 agrees at 9 bases. V was clipped by 6 bases and J by 5 bases; unmatched bases: 16. CDR1 is SQVTM and CDR2 is ANQGSEA in the germline V gene. This CDR3 has 17 amino acids. DNA of the CDR3: TGCAGCGTCCAAGGAGGTCTAGCGGGGCCCGTGACCGGGGAGCTGTTTTTT. Its protein is CSVQGGLAGPVTGELFF.

The chain carries TRBV7-2 and TRBJ2-3; 9 bases are shared with TRBD2. The V segment lost 3 bases and the J segment 2 bases; nucleotides outside the gene matches: 12. The CDR3 has 18 amino acids. The germline V gene encodes CDR1 SGHTA and CDR2 FQGNSA. CDR3 nucleotide sequence: TGTGCCAGCAGCTTCCCACTAGCGGGTTCCGTACACACAGATACGCAGTATTTT. It specifies CASSFPLAGSVHTDTQYF.

The chain links TRBV7-3 to TRBJ2-6; D is undetermined. V lost 5 bases and J 0 bases, leaving 11 bases between the germline ends. The V gene's germline CDR1 is SGHTA and CDR2 FQGTGA. The CDR3 length is 16 residues. DNA of the CDR3: TGTGCCAGCAGCCCGACCGTGATCTCTGGGGCCAACGTCCTGACTTTC. Encoded protein: CASSPTVISGANVLTF.

The rearrangement joins TRBV5-1 to TRBJ1-6, with D uncertain. The CDR3 length is 15 residues. V gave up 4 bases and J gave up 7 bases, with 15 bases separating them. Germline V gene lookup returns CDR1 SGHRS and CDR2 YFSETQ. CDR3 sequence (DNA): TGCGCCAGCAGCCCGATGGCAGTAGAAAATTCACCCCTCCACTTT. It encodes CASSPMAVENSPLHF.